Following are 13 T cell receptor beta chains from one sample sequenced in a study of cytomegalovirus exposure and HLA in healthy donors (TCRdb year 2017). Library prep was done by the immunoSEQ multiplex PCR assay. The multiplex PCR relied on a mix of 60 forward primers for TCR Vbeta segments and 13 reverse primers for TCR Jbeta segments. TCRdb limited this immuneACCESS table to in-frame rearrangements with V and J called. A share of clones is missing; checked studies link under half to unresolved V genes, and the rest is unexplained. The sample records around 99,000 clones, roughly 80% of which are singletons. The top ten hold 2% to 2.5% of the sample. Sequencing used PBMCs. The receptors stem from a man aged 25-45 years in good health and CMV-seronegative.

The chain employs TRBV13 and TRBJ1-5; unclear D gene. The CDR3 is made up of 14 amino acids. V lost 1 base and J lost 1, with 5 bases in between. Germline CDR1 is PRHDT and CDR2 is FYEKMQ (reference sequence). CDR3 DNA sequence: TGTGCCAGCAGCTTAGTCGGGAGCAATCAGCCCCAGCATTTT. Translated, it gives CASSLVGSNQPQHF.

This clone was picked up one time. The V and J genes are TRBV25-1 and TRBJ1-1, with 9 bases lining up with TRBD1. The junction had 6 bases not matched to a gene; V was cut back by 5 bases and J by 5 bases. CDR3 size: 14 residues. Germline V gene sequence: CDR1 MGHDK, CDR2 SYGVNS. The CDR3 sequence: CASSSTGGWTEAFF. In DNA form, the CDR3 reads TGTGCCAGCAGTTCAACAGGGGGCTGGACTGAAGCTTTCTTT.

This chain uses TRBV29-1 with TRBJ1-2, with TRBD1 matching 7 bases. This CDR3 comprises 12 residues. V shed 6 bases and J 6 bases; nucleotides not matched to a gene: 7. The germline CDR1 and CDR2 sequences are SQVTM and ANQGSEA. The CDR3, as DNA: TGCAGCGTGGGTACCAGGGGGAATGGCTACACCTTC. Translation gives CSVGTRGNGYTF.

The CDR3 DNA reads as TGCAGCGTTACAGTCTCAGGGGGCTACACCTTC. This gives the protein CSVTVSGGYTF. The chain employs TRBV29-1 and TRBJ1-2; D might be TRBD1 (5 bases). Germline CDR1 is SQVTM and CDR2 is ANQGSEA. The CDR3 spans 11 residues. The V gene lost 5 bases and the J gene lost 8 bases, with 12 bases spanning the gap. Combining the CDR3 with reference TRBV29-1 and TRBJ1-2 gives the whole variable domain SAVISQKPSRDICQRGTSLTIQCQVDSQVTMMFWYRQQPGQSLTLIATANQGSEATYESGFVIDKFPISRPNLTFSTLTVSNMSPEDSSIYLCSVTVSGGYTFGSGTRLTVV.

The J gene is TRBJ2-1, the V gene TRBV7-8; D may be TRBD1 (6 bases). From germline, CDR1 is SGHVS and CDR2 FQNEAQ. The CDR3 consists of 14 residues. Trimming took 5 bases from V and 9 from J, leaving 17 bases between them. CDR3 residues: CASSPGAPIGEQFF. CDR3 coding DNA: TGTGCCAGCAGCCCAGGGGCCCCTATCGGTGAGCAGTTCTTC.

A few counts support this clone. The sample has other DNA sequences that encode this CDR3 too. The chain uses TRBV13 and TRBJ1-2; TRBD1 might be the D (5 bases). Germline values: CDR1 PRHDT, CDR2 FYEKMQ (reference sequence). This CDR3 is built from 16 residues. Trimming left V 0 bases short and J 5 bases short, with 16 bases between. The chain's CDR3 is CASSLGRGRGGYGYTF. CDR3 DNA sequence: TGTGCCAGCAGCTTAGGACGGGGACGCGGGGGATATGGCTACACCTTC.

V is TRBV7-8 and J is TRBJ1-5; D is uncertain. CDR1 is SGHVS, CDR2 FQNEAQ, per germline. V was clipped by 3 bases and J by 0 bases, with 3 bases between them. The length of the CDR3 is 13 residues. For the CDR3, the DNA is TGTGCCAGCAGCTTCGGTAGCAATCAGCCCCAGCATTTT. This translates into CASSFGSNQPQHF.

This chain connects TRBV14 to TRBJ2-1; D remains unclear. CDR1 and CDR2 (germline): SGHDN, FVKESK. Trimming removed 2 bases at V and 2 bases at J, with 10 bases between. The CDR3 runs 15 residues. In DNA, the CDR3 is TGTGCCAGCAGCCAACAGAGCGAAACCTACAATGAGCAGTTCTTC. Amino acid sequence: CASSQQSETYNEQFF.

As regards this clone: Other DNA sequences in the sample encode the same CDR3. This chain connects TRBV6-5 to TRBJ2-3; D gene ambiguous. Trimming left V 3 bases short and J 0 bases short, with 10 bases between. Germline lookup yields CDR1 MNHEY and CDR2 SVGAGI. The length of the CDR3 is 15 residues. The CDR3 bases are TGTGCCAGCAGTTATTCCCAGGCTAGCACAGATACGCAGTATTTT. It encodes CASSYSQASTDTQYF.

This sequence joins TRBV6-5 and TRBJ2-7; 11 bases agree with TRBD2. Germline CDR1 reads MNHEY; CDR2 reads SVGAGI. V lost 2 bases and J lost 3; bases outside the gene matches: 3. The CDR3 is 15 residues long. DNA of the CDR3: TGTGCCAGCAGTTACAGACTAGCGGGACTCTACGAGCAGTACTTC. This encodes CASSYRLAGLYEQYF.

This chain links TRBV30 with TRBJ1-1; 7 bases map to TRBD1. The CDR3 spans 11 residues. Germline V gene sequence: CDR1 GTSNPN, CDR2 SVGIG (reference sequence). After removal of 5 bases from V and 10 bases from J, the junction contained 7 bases not matched to a gene. The CDR3 DNA reads TGTGCCTGGGAAACAGGGGCACCAGCTTTCTTT. Translating gives CAWETGAPAFF.

A few counts support this clone. CDR3 amino acids: CASSGHPGQGNEKLFF. CDR3 bases: TGTGCCAGCAGTGGGCACCCGGGACAGGGGAATGAAAAACTGTTTTTT. This sequence joins TRBV6-1 and TRBJ1-4; 10 bases map to TRBD1. Germline assignment: CDR1 MNHNS and CDR2 SASEGT. CDR3 length: 16 amino acids. The V and J ends lost 4 bases and 5 bases, in that order; junction bases with no gene match: 7.

This clone was counted a few times. This sequence joins TRBV30 and TRBJ1-1, with no clear D. Trimming took off 5 bases at V and 7 bases at J, with 17 bases between the two ends. This CDR3 has 13 residues. From germline, CDR1 is GTSNPN and CDR2 SVGIG (reference sequence). The CDR3 nucleotides read TGTGCCTGGGCGCTCTCCTTGAACCTTGAAGCTTTCTTT. It is translated as CAWALSLNLEAFF. The full variable domain, completed using reference TRBV30 and TRBJ1-1, is SQTIHQWPATLVQPVGSPLSLECTVEGTSNPNLYWYRQAAGRGLQLLFYSVGIGQISSEVPQNLSASRPQDRQFILSSKKLLLSDSGFYLCAWALSLNLEAFFGQGTRLTVV.